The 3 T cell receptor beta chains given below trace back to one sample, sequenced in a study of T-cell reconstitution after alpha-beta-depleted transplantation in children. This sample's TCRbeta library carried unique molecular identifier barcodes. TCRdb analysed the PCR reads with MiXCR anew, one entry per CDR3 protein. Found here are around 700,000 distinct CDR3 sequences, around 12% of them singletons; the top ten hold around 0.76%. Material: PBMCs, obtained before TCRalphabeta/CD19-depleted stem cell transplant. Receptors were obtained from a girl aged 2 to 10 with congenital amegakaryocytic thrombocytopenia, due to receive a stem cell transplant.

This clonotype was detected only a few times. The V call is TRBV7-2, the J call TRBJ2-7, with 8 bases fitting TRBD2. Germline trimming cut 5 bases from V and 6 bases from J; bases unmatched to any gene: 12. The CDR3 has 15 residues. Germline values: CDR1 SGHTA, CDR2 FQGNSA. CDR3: CASSPVVGLEVEQYF. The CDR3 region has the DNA TGTGCCAGCAGCCCCGTCGTGGGACTAGAGGTCGAGCAGTACTTC.

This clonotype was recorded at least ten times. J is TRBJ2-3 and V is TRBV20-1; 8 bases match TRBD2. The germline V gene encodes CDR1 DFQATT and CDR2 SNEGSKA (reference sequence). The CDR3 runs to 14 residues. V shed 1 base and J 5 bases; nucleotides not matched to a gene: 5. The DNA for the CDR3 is TGCAGTGCTAGAGGCCCGACTAGCGTAGATACGCAGTATTTT. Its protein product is CSARGPTSVDTQYF.

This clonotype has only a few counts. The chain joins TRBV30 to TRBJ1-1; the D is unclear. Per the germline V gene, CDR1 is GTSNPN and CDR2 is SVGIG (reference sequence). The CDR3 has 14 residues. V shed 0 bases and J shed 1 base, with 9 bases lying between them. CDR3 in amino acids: CAWSVGPTNTEAFF. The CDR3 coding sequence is TGTGCCTGGAGTGTAGGACCGACGAACACTGAAGCTTTCTTT.